This entry lists 30 T cell receptor beta chains sequenced from one sample in a study of persistence of HIV-infected CD4 T cells. Cells were stimulated nonspecifically with anti-CD3/anti-CD28 magnetic beads. CD4+ T cells upregulating both CD40 ligand and CD69 were sorted as responding cells. This was the immunoSEQ version 4 assay in survey mode. Profiled with immunoSEQ multiplex PCR; TCRdb holds only in-frame clones, not every one. The profile covers approximately 45,000 clones, with about 90% appearing a single time and more than 2.5% taken by the ten largest. Their recognized antigens are unknown. Sequenced material: CD4+ T cells sorted from PBMCs after roughly 18-hour stimulation, taken from a patient who received antiretroviral therapy. The receptors shown here come from an adult woman with HIV who was CMV-seropositive.

The V gene is TRBV3-1 (or the pseudogene TRBV3-2), the J gene TRBJ1-1, with unresolved D. V lost 1 base to trimming and J lost 7 bases, with 7 bases between them. The CDR3 runs 12 residues. Germline V gives CDR1 LGHDT, CDR2 YNNKEL (reference sequence). Here the CDR3 reads CASSQGAGEAFF. CDR3 in DNA: TGTGCCAGCAGCCAAGGGGCAGGTGAAGCTTTCTTT.

This rearrangement joins TRBV2 to TRBJ1-2; D call uncertain. Deletions cut 5 bases from V and 0 bases from J, with 10 bases between. Germline values: CDR1 SNHLY, CDR2 FYNNEI. This CDR3 has 14 amino acids. The CDR3 is CASSSRRANYGYTF. CDR3 DNA sequence: TGTGCCAGCAGTTCCAGGCGTGCTAACTATGGCTACACCTTC.

Details on this clone: One junction end disagrees with the germline gene, perhaps due to a read error. V and J are TRBV5-4 and TRBJ2-5; possibly TRBD1 for D (5 bases). The CDR3 spans 14 residues. Germline values: CDR1 SGHNT, CDR2 YYREEE (reference sequence). This chain's CDR3 is CASSLGQHQEAQYF. Here the CDR3 DNA reads TGTGCCAGCAGCTTGGGACAGCACCAAGAGGCCCAGTACTTC.

The V call is TRBV28, the J call TRBJ2-6; TRBD2 matches at 8 bases. V shed 5 bases and J 4 bases; nucleotides not matched to a gene: 13. Germline CDR1 reads MDHEN; CDR2 reads SYDVKM. The CDR3 is 18 residues long. This chain's CDR3 is CASSPGTRAWEGANVLTF. The CDR3 DNA reads as TGTGCCAGCAGTCCCGGGACTAGGGCCTGGGAAGGGGCCAACGTCCTGACTTTC.

The CDR3 coding sequence is TGTGCCAGCAGCCGGTTGGGGGACACTGAAGCTTTCTTT. This translates into CASSRLGDTEAFF. The chain carries TRBV6-2 or TRBV6-3 and TRBJ1-1; D possibly corresponds to TRBD1 (5 bases). The V end was cut by 6 bases, the J end by 3 bases, with 11 bases between. Germline V gene data show CDR1 as MNHEY and CDR2 as SVGEGT. The CDR3 runs 13 residues.

The chain couples TRBV12-3 or TRBV12-4 to TRBJ2-1; D gene ambiguous. The V gene lost 1 base and the J gene lost 12 bases, with 7 bases spanning the gap. The length of the CDR3 is 11 residues. CDR3 protein: CASSLGLVQFF. The CDR3 nucleotides are TGTGCCAGCAGTTTAGGGCTCGTGCAGTTCTTC.

The V call is TRBV7-3, the J call TRBJ2-5; 10 bases map to TRBD1. Losses at the gene ends were 5 bases for V and 7 bases for J; bases not matched to a gene: 7. The CDR3 contains 14 residues. CDR1 is SGHTA, CDR2 FQGTGA, per germline. CDR3 loop: CASSETGTGVTQYF. CDR3 bases: TGTGCCAGCAGCGAAACCGGGACAGGGGTGACCCAGTACTTC.

The V gene is TRBV4-1, the J gene TRBJ2-7; unclear D gene. The CDR3 spans 15 residues. CDR1 MGHRA and CDR2 YSYEKL come from the germline V gene. V lost 3 bases to trimming and J lost 2 bases, with 14 bases between them. The CDR3: CASSHGLASPYEQYF. CDR3 DNA sequence: TGCGCCAGCAGCCACGGCCTGGCAAGCCCCTACGAGCAGTACTTC.

The V gene is TRBV28, the J gene TRBJ2-3; D uncertain. Germline CDR1 MDHEN, CDR2 SYDVKM. CDR3 length equals 15 residues. With 4 bases removed from V and 0 bases from J, the gap between germline ends came to 11 bases. The CDR3 loop reads CASSSTQRSTDTQYF. The DNA for the CDR3 is TGTGCCAGCAGTTCCACTCAACGTAGCACAGATACGCAGTATTTT.

The chain links TRBV4-1 to TRBJ2-3; the match to TRBD2 covers 10 bases. The CDR3 extends over 17 amino acids. J lost 2 bases, V lost 5 bases, and 10 bases had no gene match. Looked up from germline, CDR1 is MGHRA and CDR2 is YSYEKL. As DNA, the CDR3 is TGCGCCAGCAGCGAATCTTCTAGCGGGGGACTCACAGATACGCAGTATTTT. Translation: CASSESSSGGLTDTQYF.

The chain links TRBV7-8 to TRBJ2-7, with D maybe TRBD1 (5 bases). V lost 6 bases to trimming and J lost 6 bases, with 15 bases between them. CDR1 and CDR2 from the germline V gene are SGHVS and FQNEAQ. The length of the CDR3 is 13 residues. The CDR3 is CASSYRQPGEQYF. CDR3 coding DNA: TGTGCCAGCAGTTACAGACAGCCCGGCGAGCAGTACTTC.

The V and J genes are TRBV28 and TRBJ1-5; 9 bases are shared with TRBD1. Germline V gene lookup returns CDR1 MDHEN and CDR2 SYDVKM. J gave up 2 bases and V 6 bases, and 17 bases lay outside the gene matches. CDR3 length: 19 residues. The CDR3 reads CASSGRWDRVIGGNQPQHF. DNA of the CDR3: TGTGCCAGCAGCGGACGTTGGGACAGGGTTATAGGGGGCAATCAGCCCCAGCATTTT.

The CDR3 bases are TGTGCCAGTGTCATGACAGGGAGGACTGAAGCTTTCTTT. Translated, it gives CASVMTGRTEAFF. The chain couples TRBV19 to TRBJ1-1, with 7 bases that match TRBD1. After removal of 8 bases from V and 5 bases from J, the junction contained 8 bases not matched to a gene. The CDR3 is 13 residues long. CDR1 is LNHDA and CDR2 is SQIVND in the germline V gene (reference sequence). Full variable domain (remainder filled in from reference TRBV19 and TRBJ1-1): DGGITQSPKYLFRKEGQNVTLSCEQNLNHDAMYWYRQDPGQGLRLIYYSQIVNDFQKGDIAEGYSVSREKKESFPLTVTSAQKNPTAFYLCASVMTGRTEAFFGQGTRLTVV.

This clone has a handful of counts. The chain links TRBV2 to TRBJ2-7, with D perhaps given as TRBD1 or TRBD2 (5 bases each). The CDR3 extends over 13 amino acids. CDR1 is SNHLY, CDR2 FYNNEI, per germline. Between the trimmed V and J ends, which lost 8 bases and 3 bases, there was a span of 14 bases. The CDR3 is CASLRGRDYEQYF. DNA of the CDR3: TGTGCCAGCCTGAGGGGCCGGGACTACGAGCAGTACTTC.

The gene calls are TRBV24-1 and TRBJ2-7; maybe TRBD1 (6 bases). This CDR3 has 14 residues. V lost 6 bases, J lost 3 bases, and 14 bases lay in between. Germline values: CDR1 KGHDR, CDR2 SFDVKD. CDR3 loop: CATSQTGYFYEQYF. Written as DNA, the CDR3 is TGTGCCACCAGTCAGACAGGTTACTTCTACGAGCAGTACTTC.

The rearrangement uses TRBV27 and TRBJ1-1; 9 bases are a match to TRBD1. The CDR3 sequence is 14 residues long. The V and J ends lost 6 bases and 6 bases, in that order; junction bases with no gene match: 8. The germline V gene has CDR1 MNHEY and CDR2 SMNVEV (reference sequence). CDR3 amino acids: CASRQRDRAAEAFF. The CDR3 nucleotides are TGTGCCAGCAGACAAAGGGACAGGGCCGCTGAAGCTTTCTTT.

The CDR3 nucleotides read TGTGCCAGCAGTAATCGAGGGGACTCTAACTATGGCTACACCTTC. Amino acids: CASSNRGDSNYGYTF. The chain is built from TRBV27 and TRBJ1-2, with a weak D call TRBD1 (5 bases). CDR1 and CDR2 from the germline V gene are MNHEY and SMNVEV (reference sequence). The CDR3 length is 15 residues. V was clipped by 5 bases and J by 0 bases, with 13 bases between them.

The count of this clone is one. The V and J genes are TRBV30 and TRBJ2-6; D is possibly TRBD2 (5 bases). The CDR3 sequence is 15 residues long. V gave up 1 base and J gave up 0 bases, with 7 bases separating them. Germline V gene data show CDR1 as GTSNPN and CDR2 as SVGIG (reference sequence). CDR3 nucleotide sequence: TGTGCCTGGAGTGCCGGGATCTCTGGGGCCAACGTCCTGACTTTC. Translation gives CAWSAGISGANVLTF.

The rearrangement joins TRBV18 to TRBJ2-2; no clear D. Germline V gene lookup returns CDR1 KGHSH and CDR2 LQKENI. The CDR3 totals 13 residues. V was clipped by 3 bases and J by 4 bases, with 6 bases between them. The CDR3 bases are TGTGCCAGCTCACCCACGGCCACCGGGGAGCTGTTTTTT. Its protein product is CASSPTATGELFF.

The chain couples TRBV7-9 to TRBJ2-1; 7 bases are a match to TRBD2. This CDR3 comprises 17 residues. Germline CDR1 is SEHNR and CDR2 is FQNEAQ (reference sequence). The V and J ends lost 2 bases and 6 bases, in that order; junction bases with no gene match: 13. The CDR3: CASSLISGREYVNEQFF. As DNA, the CDR3 is TGTGCCAGCAGCTTAATCTCCGGGCGGGAGTATGTCAATGAGCAGTTCTTC.

The chain joins TRBV5-1 to TRBJ1-1; tentative D call: TRBD1 (5 bases). CDR1 and CDR2 (germline): SGHRS, YFSETQ. CDR3 length: 15 amino acids. Between the trimmed V and J ends, which lost 2 bases and 5 bases, there was a span of 16 bases. The CDR3 DNA reads TGCGCCAGCAGCTTTTCGCCGCTGGGGGGAACTGAAGCTTTCTTT. Its protein product is CASSFSPLGGTEAFF.

This clone was found once. This chain's CDR3 is CASSLTQGFLSPLHF. The CDR3 coding sequence is TGTGCCAGCAGTTTAACCCAGGGGTTTCTGTCACCCCTCCACTTT. The V and J genes are TRBV28 and TRBJ1-6; D may be TRBD1 (6 bases). V lost 2 bases, J lost 10 bases, and 15 bases lay in between. The CDR3 loop spans 15 amino acids. Germline CDR1 reads MDHEN; CDR2 reads SYDVKM. Full variable domain (rest looked up from reference TRBV28 and TRBJ1-6): DVKVTQSSRYLVKRTGEKVFLECVQDMDHENMFWYRQDPGLGLRLIYFSYDVKMKEKGDIPEGYSVSREKKERFSLILESASTNQTSMYLCASSLTQGFLSPLHFGNGTRLTVT.

The CDR3 here is CASAFAGAGGYTF. The CDR3 coding sequence is TGTGCCAGCGCATTCGCTGGGGCGGGGGGCTACACCTTC. The chain is built from TRBV2 and TRBJ1-2; maybe TRBD1 (5 bases). Germline lookup yields CDR1 SNHLY and CDR2 FYNNEI. V dropped 8 bases and J dropped 8 bases, with 18 bases sitting between them. This CDR3 is built from 13 residues.

This chain uses TRBV10-3 with TRBJ2-5; 7 nucleotides match TRBD1. The germline V gene has CDR1 ENHRY and CDR2 SYGVKD. V was pared by 4 bases and J by 4 bases, with 0 bases of the junction left unmatched. CDR3 length equals 12 residues. CDR3 loop: CAISGDRETQYF. The CDR3, as DNA: TGTGCCATCAGTGGGGACAGAGAGACCCAGTACTTC.

This chain connects TRBV3-1 (or the pseudogene TRBV3-2) to TRBJ2-7, with D possibly TRBD1 on 5 matching bases. Germline V gene data show CDR1 as LGHDT and CDR2 as YNNKEL (reference sequence). The CDR3 spans 13 residues. Deletions cut 0 bases from V and 5 bases from J, with 8 bases between. For the CDR3, the DNA is TGTGCCAGCAGCCAAGATACCAGGGACGAGCAGTACTTC. Its translation is CASSQDTRDEQYF.

The chain combines TRBV7-6 with TRBJ2-3; unclear D gene. The CDR3 loop spans 13 amino acids. Germline loops: CDR1 SGHVS, CDR2 FNYEAQ. Deletions cut 8 bases from V and 3 bases from J, with 12 bases between. Written as DNA, the CDR3 is TGTGCCAGCGGGCAGCCCGCTACAGATACGCAGTATTTT. It encodes CASGQPATDTQYF.

This chain uses TRBV15 with TRBJ2-3; 7 bases line up with TRBD2. Germline V gene lookup returns CDR1 LNHNV and CDR2 YYDKDF (reference sequence). Trimming took 5 bases from V and 4 from J; bases not matched to a gene: 12. This CDR3 region has 16 residues. Here the CDR3 reads CATSLGGGSRADTQYF. As DNA, the CDR3 is TGTGCCACCAGCCTTGGAGGCGGGAGTAGGGCAGATACGCAGTATTTT.

The gene calls are TRBV9 and TRBJ2-1; 7 bases are a match to TRBD1. Unmatched junction bases numbered 7, after V lost 2 bases and J lost 5 bases. CDR1 and CDR2 from the germline V gene are SGDLS and YYNGEE. This CDR3 comprises 15 residues. As DNA, the CDR3 is TGTGCCAGCAGCGTCCAGGGGGAGTACAACAATGAGCAGTTCTTC. Its protein is CASSVQGEYNNEQFF.

The chain has TRBV18 and TRBJ1-5; D call uncertain. CDR3 length: 14 residues. Germline V gene lookup returns CDR1 KGHSH and CDR2 LQKENI. Trimming removed 0 bases at V and 0 bases at J, with 3 bases between. The CDR3 DNA reads TGTGCCAGCTCACCACCGAGTAGCAATCAGCCCCAGCATTTT. This codes for CASSPPSSNQPQHF.

The J gene is TRBJ2-5, the V gene TRBV5-8; no reliable D call. CDR3 length: 16 amino acids. Germline CDR1 reads SGHTS; CDR2 reads YDEGEE. V was shortened by 0 bases and J by 5 bases, with 17 bases between the two germline ends. CDR3: CASSLGPGRMRETQYF. CDR3 sequence (DNA): TGTGCCAGCAGCTTGGGCCCCGGACGGATGAGGGAGACCCAGTACTTC.